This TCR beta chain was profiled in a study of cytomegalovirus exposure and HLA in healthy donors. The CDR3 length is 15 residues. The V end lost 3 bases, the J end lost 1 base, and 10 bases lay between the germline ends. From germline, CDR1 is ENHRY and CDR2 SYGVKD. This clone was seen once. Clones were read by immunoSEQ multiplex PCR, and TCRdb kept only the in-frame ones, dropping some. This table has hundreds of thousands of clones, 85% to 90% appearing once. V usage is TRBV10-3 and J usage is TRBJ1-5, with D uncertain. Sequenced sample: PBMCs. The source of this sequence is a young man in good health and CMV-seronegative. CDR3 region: CAISDPHLSNQPQHF. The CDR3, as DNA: TGTGCCATCAGTGACCCCCACCTAAGCAATCAGCCCCAGCATTTT.